This T cell receptor beta chain was found in a study of identifying expanded T cells in peripheral blood. Clones were read by immunoSEQ multiplex PCR, and TCRdb kept only the in-frame ones, dropping some. This sample yields some 100,000 clones, of which 70% to 90% are seen a single time; approximately 18% belongs to the top ten. V lost 4 bases, J lost 5 bases, and 9 bases lay in between. Germline V lookup: CDR1 KGHSH, CDR2 LQKENI. This CDR3 has 13 residues. Remarks on this clone: Its target is not known.

Points from the study as a whole: Over approximately two and four weeks, about 15 and 19 clones changed, versus 1.2 between replicates. Across healthy donors, higher total template counts meant significantly greater approximately 2-week count variance.

During the collection period, no donor immune events like infections were recorded. This clonotype originated in a person aged 18 to 69 in good health. The V gene is TRBV18, the J gene TRBJ1-5; the D is unclear. Sequenced material: blood. The CDR3: CASSRQGDQPQHF. Written as DNA, the CDR3 is TGTGCCAGCTCACGACAAGGCGATCAGCCCCAGCATTTT. Combining the CDR3 with reference TRBV18 and TRBJ1-5 gives the whole variable domain NAGVMQNPRHLVRRRGQEARLRCSPMKGHSHVYWYRQLPEEGLKFMVYLQKENIIDESGMPKERFSAEFPKEGPSILRIQQVVRGDSAAYFCASSRQGDQPQHFGDGTRLSIL.